This TCR beta chain was found in a study of early T cells in non-severe SARS-CoV-2 infection. Study context: Sequencing used unsorted whole-blood bulk RNA, so chains lack pairing.

Study-wide points: Matches to VDJdb favored anti-spike CD8 responses and missed private and CD4 specificities.

V lost 1 base and J 3 bases, leaving 9 bases between the germline ends. The CDR3 has 14 residues. Individual cDNA molecules were tagged with unique molecular identifiers, the study reported. TCRdb re-analysed the 5' RACE reads in MiXCR, keeping a single row per CDR3 protein. The sample lists 30,000 or so distinct CDR3 sequences, about 5.2% occurring once. This clonotype was picked up many times. Its antigen is undetermined. The sequencing input was whole blood. The TCR originated in an adult who was a healthcare worker with PCR-confirmed SARS-CoV-2 infection or an uninfected control (not recorded which). This chain uses TRBV12-3 or TRBV12-4 with TRBJ2-5; D is ambiguous. The CDR3 DNA is TGTGCCAGCAGTTTAGACCCCTTGAAAGAGACCCAGTACTTC. Amino acid sequence: CASSLDPLKETQYF.